These T cell receptor beta chains were read from a single sample in a study of blood T cell repertoires in COVID-19. Sequencing used immunoSEQ multiplex PCR; TCRdb keeps in-frame clones, though not all of them. The sample lists more than 85,000 clones, over 80% occurring once. Sequenced material: peripheral blood. Every receptor here comes from an elderly man with acute or convalescent COVID-19. Each CDR3 is given with its conserved first and last residue. Each record gives: CDR3 DNA, CDR3 protein, clone size, V gene, J gene, D gene. D genes are given only for firm matches. Rows may omit the clone size; those that give it use once, few, many or a size class.

CDR3 DNA: TGTGCCAGCAGTTATACGGGGAGGGGTACCTACGAGCAGTACTTC; CDR3 protein: CASSYTGRGTYEQYF; clone size: NA; V gene: TRBV6-2/TRBV6-3; J gene: TRBJ2-7; D gene: TRBD2
CDR3 DNA: TGTGCCAGCTCACTAACGACAGGGGTGAACACCGGGGAGCTGTTTTTT; CDR3 protein: CASSLTTGVNTGELFF; clone size: once; V gene: TRBV18; J gene: TRBJ2-2; D gene: TRBD1
CDR3 DNA: TGTGCCAGCAGTGGCGGCTCCTACGAGCAGTACTTC; CDR3 protein: CASSGGSYEQYF; clone size: NA; V gene: TRBV28; J gene: TRBJ2-7; D gene: NA
CDR3 DNA: TGTGCCAGCAGTCAGTGGGCAGGGCGGATGGGCGAGCAGTACTTC; CDR3 protein: CASSQWAGRMGEQYF; clone size: NA; V gene: TRBV6-2/TRBV6-3; J gene: TRBJ2-7; D gene: NA
CDR3 DNA: TGTGCCAGCTCACCACCGAGGGCTCAAGAGACCCAGTACTTC; CDR3 protein: CASSPPRAQETQYF; clone size: NA; V gene: TRBV18; J gene: TRBJ2-5; D gene: NA
CDR3 DNA: TGTGCCAGTTATGGGGGGACAGGGTCGAATGAGCAGTTCTTC; CDR3 protein: CASYGGTGSNEQFF; clone size: NA; V gene: TRBV28; J gene: TRBJ2-1; D gene: TRBD1
CDR3 DNA: TGTGCCAGCTCACCACCTAGAAACCCGTCTGGGGCCAACGTCCTGACTTTC; CDR3 protein: CASSPPRNPSGANVLTF; clone size: NA; V gene: TRBV18; J gene: TRBJ2-6; D gene: NA
CDR3 DNA: TGTGCCACCAGCAGAGGGTCCGGGACTAGCGGGAAAGAGACCCAGTACTTC; CDR3 protein: CATSRGSGTSGKETQYF; clone size: NA; V gene: TRBV15; J gene: TRBJ2-5; D gene: TRBD2
CDR3 DNA: TGTGCCAGCAGTTACGGGCAGGACTATGGCTACACCTTC; CDR3 protein: CASSYGQDYGYTF; clone size: NA; V gene: TRBV6-5; J gene: TRBJ1-2; D gene: NA
CDR3 DNA: TGTGCCACCAGCAGAGTTTTGGCCTTTGGTGAAGCTTTCTTT; CDR3 protein: CATSRVLAFGEAFF; clone size: once; V gene: TRBV15; J gene: TRBJ1-1; D gene: NA
CDR3 DNA: TGCAGCGTTGATTTGTTTGGGACTAGCGGGAGAAATGAGCAGTTCTTC; CDR3 protein: CSVDLFGTSGRNEQFF; clone size: NA; V gene: TRBV29-1; J gene: TRBJ2-1; D gene: TRBD2
CDR3 DNA: TGTGCCAGTAGTGCATTACAGGGCGCAGGGGAGCTGTTTTTT; CDR3 protein: CASSALQGAGELFF; clone size: NA; V gene: TRBV19; J gene: TRBJ2-2; D gene: NA
CDR3 DNA: TGTGCCAGCAGCTTAAGGACAGCTCAAGAGACCCAGTACTTC; CDR3 protein: CASSLRTAQETQYF; clone size: NA; V gene: TRBV5-4; J gene: TRBJ2-5; D gene: NA
CDR3 DNA: TGTGCCAGCTCACCGTTTTTGACAGGGGTGACTGAAGCTTTCTTT; CDR3 protein: CASSPFLTGVTEAFF; clone size: NA; V gene: TRBV18; J gene: TRBJ1-1; D gene: TRBD1
CDR3 DNA: TGTGCCAGCAGTTACGGGACAGCAAGGAGTGAAAAACTGTTTTTT; CDR3 protein: CASSYGTARSEKLFF; clone size: NA; V gene: TRBV6-5; J gene: TRBJ1-4; D gene: TRBD1
CDR3 DNA: TGTGCCAGCAGTTTCCCGGCAGACAGCCACGAGCAGTACTTC; CDR3 protein: CASSFPADSHEQYF; clone size: many; V gene: TRBV6-6; J gene: TRBJ2-7; D gene: NA
CDR3 DNA: TGCAGCGTTGCTAGTTCCTCCTACGAGCAGTACTTC; CDR3 protein: CSVASSSYEQYF; clone size: NA; V gene: TRBV29-1; J gene: TRBJ2-7; D gene: NA
CDR3 DNA: TGTGCCAGCAGTTCCCCGCAGCCCCAGCATTTT; CDR3 protein: CASSSPQPQHF; clone size: NA; V gene: TRBV28; J gene: TRBJ1-5; D gene: NA